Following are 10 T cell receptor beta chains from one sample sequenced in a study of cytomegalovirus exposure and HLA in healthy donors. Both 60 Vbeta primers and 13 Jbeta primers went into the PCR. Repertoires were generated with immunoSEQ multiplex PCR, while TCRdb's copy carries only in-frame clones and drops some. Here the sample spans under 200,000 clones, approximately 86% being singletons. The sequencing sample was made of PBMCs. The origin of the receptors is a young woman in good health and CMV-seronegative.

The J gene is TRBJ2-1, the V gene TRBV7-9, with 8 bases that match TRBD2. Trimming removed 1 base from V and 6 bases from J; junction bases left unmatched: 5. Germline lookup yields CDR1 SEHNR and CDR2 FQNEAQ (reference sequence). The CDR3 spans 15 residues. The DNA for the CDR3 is TGTGCCAGCAGCTTAGACGGGAGGGTGTCCAATGAGCAGTTCTTC. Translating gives CASSLDGRVSNEQFF. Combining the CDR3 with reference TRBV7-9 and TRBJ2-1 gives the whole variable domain DTGVSQNPRHKITKRGQNVTFRCDPISEHNRLYWYRQTLGQGPEFLTYFQNEAQLEKSRLLSDRFSAERPKGSFSTLEIQRTEQGDSAMYLCASSLDGRVSNEQFFGPGTRLTVL.

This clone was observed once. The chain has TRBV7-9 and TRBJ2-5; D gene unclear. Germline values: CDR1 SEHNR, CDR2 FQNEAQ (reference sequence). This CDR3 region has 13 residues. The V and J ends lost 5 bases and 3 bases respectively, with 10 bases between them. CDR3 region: CASSPRPEETQYF. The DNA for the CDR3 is TGTGCCAGCAGCCCCCGTCCAGAAGAGACCCAGTACTTC.

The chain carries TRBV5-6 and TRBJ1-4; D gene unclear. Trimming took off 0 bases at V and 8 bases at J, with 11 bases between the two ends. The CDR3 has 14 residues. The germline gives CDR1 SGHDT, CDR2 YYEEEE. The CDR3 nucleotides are TGTGCCAGCAGCTTGGCCCAGTCGGGGGAAAAACTGTTTTTT. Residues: CASSLAQSGEKLFF.

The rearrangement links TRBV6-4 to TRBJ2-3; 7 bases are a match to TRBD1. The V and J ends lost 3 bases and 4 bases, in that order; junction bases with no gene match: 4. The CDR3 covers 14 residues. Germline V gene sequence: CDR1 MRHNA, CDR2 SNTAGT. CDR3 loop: CASSEFTGADTQYF. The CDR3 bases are TGTGCCAGCAGTGAATTTACAGGGGCAGATACGCAGTATTTT.

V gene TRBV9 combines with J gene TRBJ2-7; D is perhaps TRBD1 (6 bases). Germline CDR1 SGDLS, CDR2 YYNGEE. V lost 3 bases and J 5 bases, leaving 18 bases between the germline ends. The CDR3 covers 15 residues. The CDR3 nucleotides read TGTGCCAGCAGCGCAGGGGACCCCAGGGGAAACGAGCAGTACTTC. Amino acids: CASSAGDPRGNEQYF.

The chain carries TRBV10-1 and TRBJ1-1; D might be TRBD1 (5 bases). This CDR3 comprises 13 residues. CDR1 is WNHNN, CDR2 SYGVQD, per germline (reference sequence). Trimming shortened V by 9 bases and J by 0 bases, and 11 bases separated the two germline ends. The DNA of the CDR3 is TGCGCCAGGGGGCAGGGCGTGAACACTGAAGCTTTCTTT. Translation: CARGQGVNTEAFF.

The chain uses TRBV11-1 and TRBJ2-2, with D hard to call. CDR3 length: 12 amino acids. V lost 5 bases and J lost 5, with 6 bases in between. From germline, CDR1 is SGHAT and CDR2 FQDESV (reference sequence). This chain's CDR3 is CASSSETGELFF. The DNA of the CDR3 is TGTGCCAGCAGCAGCGAAACCGGGGAGCTGTTTTTT.

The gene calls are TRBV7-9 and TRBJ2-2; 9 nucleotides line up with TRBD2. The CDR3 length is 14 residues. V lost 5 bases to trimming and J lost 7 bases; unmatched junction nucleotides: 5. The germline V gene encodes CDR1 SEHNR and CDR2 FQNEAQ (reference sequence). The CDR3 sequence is CASSPGLASGELFF. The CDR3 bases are TGTGCCAGCAGCCCGGGACTAGCTAGCGGGGAGCTGTTTTTT.

The CDR3 sequence is CASSLALGQSNYGYTF. Written as DNA, the CDR3 is TGTGCCAGCAGCTTAGCGCTCGGACAGAGTAACTATGGCTACACCTTC. The chain recombines TRBV7-9 with TRBJ1-2; D is possibly TRBD1 (6 bases). CDR3 length: 16 residues. From germline, CDR1 is SEHNR and CDR2 FQNEAQ (reference sequence). Trimming left V 0 bases short and J 1 base short, with 12 bases between.

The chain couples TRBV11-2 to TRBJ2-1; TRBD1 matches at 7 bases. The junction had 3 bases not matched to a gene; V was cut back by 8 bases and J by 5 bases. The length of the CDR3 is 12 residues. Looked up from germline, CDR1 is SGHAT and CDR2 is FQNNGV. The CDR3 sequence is CASGRGNNEQFF. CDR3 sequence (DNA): TGTGCCAGCGGCAGGGGGAACAATGAGCAGTTCTTC.